This TCR beta chain was found in a study of CD4 T cells in relation to SARS-CoV-2 and coronaviruses. Sequenced by immunoSEQ multiplex PCR; TCRdb stores in-frame clones only, minus some. The data show some 40,000 clones, about three quarters seen once. Trimming stripped 2 bases from V and 7 bases from J, with 14 bases between. Germline V gene data show CDR1 as KGHSH and CDR2 as LQKENI. This CDR3 is 14 amino acids long. To note about this clone: Its antigen is currently unknown.

Sequencing input: memory CD4+ T cells from PBMCs, cultured in vitro. The source is an adult with COVID-19. The chain is built from TRBV18 and TRBJ1-1, with D unresolved. This CDR3 is CASSPVETSGEAFF. The DNA of the CDR3 is TGTGCCAGCTCACCAGTAGAAACGTCTGGTGAAGCTTTCTTT.